The source of this TCR beta chain is a study of lymphopenia after photon versus proton radiotherapy (dated by TCRdb to about 2019). As for the study more broadly: Photon and proton radiation therapy were compared by the study for their immunological effects in patients with gastrointestinal tumors who developed high-grade lymphopenia. The cohort comprised 20 to 25 patients with gastrointestinal tumors who received either photon or proton therapy and then developed lymphopenia. The goal of the study was to describe how the two radiation modalities differ in their effects on the immune system.

From the cysteine through the phenylalanine, the CDR3 covers 11 amino acids. Kept here is only the CDR3 DNA, which spans 33 bases and is read in frame from base 1. V is reduced by 3 bases and J by 11 bases, leaving a spacing of 10 bases between them. Per the germline V gene, WSHSY is the CDR1 and SAAADI is the CDR2. What the work shows at the level of the full study, not this receptor alone: The authors looked at the survival association only in patients who died, and they framed better survival with proton therapy as a possibility rather than a demonstrated result. Relative stability during treatment was observed in proton-treated patients, whereas loss of naive T cells and TCR diversity and gain of effector/memory populations were observed in photon-treated patients. Among patients across the cohort who died, overall survival time showed an inverse correlation with a larger post-nadir drop in TCR diversity. After the lymphocyte count nadir, repertoires from photon-treated patients showed oligoclonal expansion, particularly of CD8+ Temra cells, and this expansion drove the decline in diversity.

The library was prepared using the immunoSEQ multiplex PCR assay. T cell repertoires were profiled with deep sequencing of rearranged TCR beta loci together with multiparametric flow cytometry. TCRdb stores this immuneACCESS table with in-frame sequences only. Part of the clones is absent; in the studies checked, under half of the shortfall reflects unresolved V genes, and no reason is known for the rest. The sample table holds 52,000 or so clones, of which roughly nine tenths were seen once. Jointly, the top ten make up roughly 18% of the sample. With respect to this clone: The target of this receptor is not known. One base away there is no much larger clone; base qualities are not given.

The chain links TRBV10-2 with TRBJ1-1; the D gene is not confidently resolved. The receptor's source is a woman between 40 and 50 years old with cholangiocarcinoma. The sample here was peripheral blood, taken from a patient treated with photon-based radiotherapy. The DNA sequence is as follows: TGCGCCAGCAGTGAAACAATCGAGGCTTTCTTT. The encoded protein is CASSETIEAFF.